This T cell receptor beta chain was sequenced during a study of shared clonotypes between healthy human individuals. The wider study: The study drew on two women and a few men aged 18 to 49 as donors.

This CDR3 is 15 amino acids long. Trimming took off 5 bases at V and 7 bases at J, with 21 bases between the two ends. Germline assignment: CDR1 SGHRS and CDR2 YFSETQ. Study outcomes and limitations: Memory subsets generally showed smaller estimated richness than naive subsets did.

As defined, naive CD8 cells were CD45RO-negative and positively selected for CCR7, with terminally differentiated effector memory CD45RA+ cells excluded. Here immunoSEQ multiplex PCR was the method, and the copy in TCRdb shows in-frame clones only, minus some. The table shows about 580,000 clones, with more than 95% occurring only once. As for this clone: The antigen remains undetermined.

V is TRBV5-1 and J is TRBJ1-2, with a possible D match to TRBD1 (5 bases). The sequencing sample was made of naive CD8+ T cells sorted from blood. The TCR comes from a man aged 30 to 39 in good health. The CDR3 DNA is TGCGCCAGCAGTCTTCCTCGACAGTTAAACGTTGGCTACACCTTC. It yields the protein CASSLPRQLNVGYTF. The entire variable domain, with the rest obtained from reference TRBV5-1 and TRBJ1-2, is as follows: KAGVTQTPRYLIKTRGQQVTLSCSPISGHRSVSWYQQTPGQGLQFLFEYFSETQRNKGNFPGRFSGRQFSNSRSEMNVSTLELGDSALYLCASSLPRQLNVGYTFGSGTRLTVV.